This section outlines one T cell receptor (beta chain) sequence together with its context. The antigen is unknown. This entry is derived from a study of T cells in localized non-small cell lung cancer. Study outcomes and limitations: Clonality peaked in uninvolved adjacent lung rather than tumor. In adjacent lung, a median around 50 of the top 100 tumor clones were found.

Clones were read by immunoSEQ multiplex PCR, and TCRdb kept only the in-frame ones, dropping some. The repertoire holds tens of thousands of clones, with roughly 85% as singletons. Germline CDR1 SQVTM, CDR2 ANQGSEA. Between the trimmed V and J ends, which lost 5 bases and 3 bases, there was a span of 10 bases. The CDR3 length is 13 residues. Sequencing was performed on peripheral blood mononuclear cells, taken before any cancer treatment. The chain employs TRBV29-1 and TRBJ2-2, with TRBD2 as a possible D gene (6 bases). The source is a male donor aged 60 or over with stage II lung adenocarcinoma. The CDR3 is CSVTAGYTGELFF. CDR3 DNA: TGCAGCGTTACCGCGGGATACACCGGGGAGCTGTTTTTT.